This is a list of T cell receptor beta chains from one sample in a study of regulatory T cells in long-lasting Graves disease. TCRdb itself ran the multiplex PCR reads through MiXCR, one entry per CDR3 protein. This repertoire shows 700,000 or so distinct CDR3 sequences, approximately 29% found once; its top ten account for around 42%. The sequencing used peripheral blood mononuclear cells (PBMCs), collected when the disease was refractory, from a patient treated with antithyroid drugs. These receptors were collected from a female donor with Graves disease. CDR3s include the opening cysteine and the closing phenylalanine or tryptophan. The D gene is left open where the match is weak. Clone size is not always given. Where it is, it says once, few, many or a class for expanded clones.

clone_size j_call v_call d_call cdr3_nt cdr3_aa
few TRBJ2-2 TRBV29-1 . TGCAGCGTGGAGAGAGACACCGGGGAGCTGTTTTTT CSVERDTGELFF
. TRBJ1-2 TRBV3-1 . TGTGCCAGCAGCCGCAGAGACACCCTCTATGGCTACACCTTC CASSRRDTLYGYTF
. TRBJ1-2 TRBV3-1 . TGTGCCAGCAGCCAAAGCTTCTATGGGAGCCTTTACTATGGCTACACCTTC CASSQSFYGSLYYGYTF
. TRBJ1-2 TRBV30 . TGTGCCTGGACAGCGACCGTAGGTGGCTACACCTTC CAWTATVGGYTF
. TRBJ2-7 TRBV27 . TGTGCCAGCAGTTGGACGGGGGTCAGGAACGAGCAGTACTTC CASSWTGVRNEQYF
few TRBJ1-1 TRBV2 . TGTGCCAGCAGTAGGACAGTCCTGAACACTGAAGCTTTCTTT CASSRTVLNTEAFF
. TRBJ1-1 TRBV6-1 . TGTGCCAGCAGTGAAATTGCCAGGGCGTACACTGAAGCTTTCTTT CASSEIARAYTEAFF
. TRBJ2-2 TRBV20-1 TRBD1 TGCAGTGCTAGCGGGACAGGGGACACCGGGGAGCTGTTTTTT CSASGTGDTGELFF
. TRBJ1-1 TRBV6-4 . TGTGCCAGCAGTTACCCGACAGCTAGCGGGGTCACTGAAGCTTTCTTT CASSYPTASGVTEAFF
. TRBJ2-5 TRBV6-1 . TGTGCCAGCAGTGAAAGTAGGGAGACCCAGTACTTC CASSESRETQYF
few TRBJ1-2 TRBV27 . TGTGCCAGCAGTCCCGTGGTAGGGGCGGCCGGGGGCTACACCTTC CASSPVVGAAGGYTF
. TRBJ2-2 TRBV7-9 . TGTGCCAGCAGCCCGCAAAGAGTGAGCGCTCAAAGAGGTAGCACCGGGGAGCTGTTTTTT CASSPQRVSAQRGSTGELFF
many TRBJ2-7 TRBV12-3/TRBV12-4 TRBD1 TGTGCCAGCAGTTCGGACAGGGACTGGCACGAGCAGTACTTC CASSSDRDWHEQYF